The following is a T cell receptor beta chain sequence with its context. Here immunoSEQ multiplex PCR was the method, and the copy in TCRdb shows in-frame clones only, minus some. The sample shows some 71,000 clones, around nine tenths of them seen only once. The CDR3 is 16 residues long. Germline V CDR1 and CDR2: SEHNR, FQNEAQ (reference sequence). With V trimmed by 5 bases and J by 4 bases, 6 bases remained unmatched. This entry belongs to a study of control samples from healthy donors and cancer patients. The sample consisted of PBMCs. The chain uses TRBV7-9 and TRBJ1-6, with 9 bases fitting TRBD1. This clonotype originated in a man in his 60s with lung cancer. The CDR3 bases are TGTGCCAGCAGCCCAGAGACAGGGGGATATAATTCACCCCTCCACTTT. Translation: CASSPETGGYNSPLHF.